One and the same sample provided the 30 T cell receptor beta chains below, sequenced in a study of blood T cells in healthy people across ages. It was with a sample-barcoded 5' primer and a J-beta primer mix that a second PCR of about 6 to 12 cycles was run. TCRdb independently ran MiXCR on the 5' RACE reads; one entry per CDR3 protein. Found here are 1.5 million to 2 million distinct CDR3 sequences, over 25% of them singletons; the top ten hold 7% to 9%. Sequenced material: blood. The origin of the receptors is a woman in her twenties or thirties in good health.

This chain connects TRBV5-4 to TRBJ2-5, with TRBD1 as a possible D gene (6 bases). The CDR3 runs 15 residues. Germline CDR1 is SGHNT and CDR2 is YYREEE (reference sequence). Deletions cut 1 base from V and 6 bases from J, with 16 bases between. The CDR3, as DNA: TGTGCCAGCAGCTTGTCCGGGCGGCAGGGGAAGACCCAGTACTTC. Its protein is CASSLSGRQGKTQYF.

Note on this clonotype: A single base separates this from a much larger clone, so it may be a read error. This rearrangement joins TRBV18 to TRBJ2-7; D is undetermined. V was cut by 8 bases and J by 6 bases, with 14 bases left in between. CDR3 length equals 12 residues. Germline CDR1 is KGHSH and CDR2 is LQKENI. CDR3 in DNA: TGTGCCAGCCACGGTTCCCTCGCCGAGCAGTACTTC. This translates into CASHGSLAEQYF.

The rearrangement joins TRBV10-3 to TRBJ1-1; unclear D gene. CDR1 and CDR2 from the germline V gene are ENHRY and SYGVKD. This CDR3 contains 14 residues. Trimming shortened V by 2 bases and J by 2 bases, and 9 bases separated the two germline ends. In DNA, the CDR3 is TGTGCCATCAGTGAGGGGCGGGGAAACACTGAAGCTTTCTTT. Translating it yields CAISEGRGNTEAFF.

The chain joins TRBV20-1 to TRBJ2-3; TRBD2 aligns across 10 bases. V dropped 3 bases and J dropped 2; count of bases not matched to a gene: 8. The germline V gene encodes CDR1 DFQATT and CDR2 SNEGSKA (reference sequence). CDR3 length: 16 amino acids. CDR3 nucleotides: TGCAGTGCTAGGGCGCCCGGGACTAGCGACACAGATACGCAGTATTTT. Amino acids: CSARAPGTSDTDTQYF.

This clonotype was recorded only once. J is TRBJ2-5 and V is TRBV24-1; no clear D gene. Germline CDR1 reads KGHDR; CDR2 reads SFDVKD. The CDR3 is 16 residues long. Trimming took off 5 bases at V and 3 bases at J, with 18 bases between the two ends. The CDR3 region has the DNA TGTGCCACCAGTGCCCTAGGCACCGTCGGAAAAGAGACCCAGTACTTC. It codes for CATSALGTVGKETQYF.

This clonotype was observed many times. The chain joins TRBV14 to TRBJ1-1, with TRBD1 matching over 8 bases. This CDR3 spans 13 amino acids. V was clipped by 5 bases and J by 1 base; unmatched bases: 0. In germline, CDR1 is SGHDN, CDR2 FVKESK. The CDR3 here is CASSGQGNTEAFF. The CDR3 nucleotides are TGTGCCAGCAGCGGACAGGGGAACACTGAAGCTTTCTTT.

This clonotype has only a few counts. V and J are TRBV3-1 and TRBJ1-2, with D unresolved. Trimming took off 8 bases at V and 7 bases at J, with 11 bases between the two ends. Germline V gene lookup returns CDR1 LGHDT and CDR2 YNNKEL (reference sequence). The CDR3 is made up of 11 amino acids. The DNA for the CDR3 is TGTGCCAGCGTAGGGAGCGGTGGCTACACCTTC. Its protein product is CASVGSGGYTF.

The chain has TRBV27 and TRBJ1-1; possibly TRBD1 for D (5 bases). Trimming took off 1 base at V and 6 bases at J, with 15 bases between the two ends. CDR1 MNHEY and CDR2 SMNVEV come from the germline V gene (reference sequence). This CDR3 contains 15 residues. The DNA for the CDR3 is TGTGCCAGCAGTTTATATAGCGGGGGAACTGCTGAAGCTTTCTTT. Translation gives CASSLYSGGTAEAFF.

This rearrangement joins TRBV5-1 to TRBJ1-5, with TRBD1 matching over 8 bases. The CDR3 is 18 amino acids. Germline assignment: CDR1 SGHRS and CDR2 YFSETQ. The V segment lost 0 bases and the J segment 3 bases; nucleotides outside the gene matches: 11. CDR3 nucleotides: TGCGCCAGCAGCTTGGGGGGGACCGGGACAGGTACCAATCAGCCCCAGCATTTT. This encodes CASSLGGTGTGTNQPQHF.

This chain's CDR3 is CASSLEQGGSAFF. Here the CDR3 DNA reads TGTGCCAGCAGCTTAGAACAGGGAGGGTCGGCTTTCTTT. This rearrangement joins TRBV7-9 to TRBJ1-1; tentatively, D is TRBD1 (6 bases). The CDR3 is 13 amino acids. The V and J ends lost 1 base and 11 bases respectively, with 14 bases between them. Germline values: CDR1 SEHNR, CDR2 FQNEAQ (reference sequence). The variable domain in full, with the rest retrieved from reference TRBV7-9 and TRBJ1-1, is DTGVSQNPRHKITKRGQNVTFRCDPISEHNRLYWYRQTLGQGPEFLTYFQNEAQLEKSRLLSDRFSAERPKGSFSTLEIQRTEQGDSAMYLCASSLEQGGSAFFGQGTRLTVV.

V usage is TRBV20-1 and J usage is TRBJ2-1; TRBD2 matches 10 bases. CDR1 and CDR2 from the germline V gene are DFQATT and SNEGSKA (reference sequence). CDR3 size: 14 residues. The V segment lost 5 bases and the J segment 9 bases; nucleotides outside the gene matches: 10. CDR3 region: CSAQGASGSPEQFF. As DNA, the CDR3 is TGCAGTGCTCAGGGGGCTAGCGGGAGCCCTGAGCAGTTCTTC.

This rearrangement joins TRBV7-9 to TRBJ1-4; D uncertain. Trimming stripped 1 base from V and 8 bases from J, with 17 bases between. Per the germline V gene, CDR1 is SEHNR and CDR2 is FQNEAQ (reference sequence). This CDR3 region has 16 residues. The CDR3 is CASSLVHGEGGEKLFF. Here the CDR3 DNA reads TGTGCCAGCAGCTTAGTCCACGGGGAAGGTGGGGAAAAACTGTTTTTT.

This clonotype was seen repeatedly, ten times or more. The chain employs TRBV6-6 and TRBJ2-4; D might be TRBD1 (6 bases). CDR3 length: 15 amino acids. Germline values: CDR1 MNHNY, CDR2 SVGAGI (reference sequence). Trimming removed 6 bases at V and 0 bases at J, with 12 bases between. CDR3 coding DNA: TGTGCCAGCAGAATACAGGGAGCAGCCAAAAACATTCAGTACTTC. Translation gives CASRIQGAAKNIQYF.

V and J are TRBV20-1 and TRBJ2-5; 8 bases line up with TRBD2. The CDR3 has 14 amino acids. From germline, CDR1 is DFQATT and CDR2 SNEGSKA (reference sequence). The V and J ends lost 2 bases and 2 bases, in that order; junction bases with no gene match: 4. The CDR3 here is CSARFGRGQETQYF. CDR3 sequence (DNA): TGCAGTGCTAGATTCGGGAGGGGGCAAGAGACCCAGTACTTC.

This chain connects TRBV29-1 to TRBJ1-5; perhaps TRBD1 as D (6 bases). Germline V lookup: CDR1 SQVTM, CDR2 ANQGSEA. Trimming removed 7 bases from V and 11 bases from J, with 18 bases in between. The CDR3 runs to 12 residues. This CDR3 reads CSAGRAGEAQHF. In nucleotides, the CDR3 is TGCAGCGCCGGACGGGCAGGGGAAGCCCAGCATTTT.

V and J are TRBV7-6 and TRBJ2-3; 9 nucleotides align to TRBD1. The V gene's germline CDR1 is SGHVS and CDR2 FNYEAQ. V lost 4 bases and J lost 8; bases outside the gene matches: 7. The CDR3 is 14 residues long. CDR3 protein: CASSSGQGRGTQYF. The CDR3 nucleotides read TGTGCCAGCAGCTCGGGACAGGGAAGGGGTACGCAGTATTTT. Together with reference TRBV7-6 and TRBJ2-3, the CDR3 gives the full variable domain: GAGVSQSPRYKVTKRGQDVALRCDPISGHVSLYWYRQALGQGPEFLTYFNYEAQQDKSGLPNDRFSAERPEGSISTLTIQRTEQRDSAMYRCASSSGQGRGTQYFGPGTRLTVL.

This clonotype was seen only a few times. The V and J genes are TRBV2 and TRBJ2-3; 8 nucleotides match TRBD2. CDR1 and CDR2 (germline): SNHLY, FYNNEI. The CDR3 extends over 13 amino acids. With V trimmed by 6 bases and J by 6 bases, 5 bases remained unmatched. CDR3 DNA sequence: TGTGCCAGCAGGGGGACTAGAGTGGATACGCAGTATTTT. Protein sequence: CASRGTRVDTQYF.

In its sample, this clonotype was seen a few times. This chain connects TRBV5-1 to TRBJ2-2, with D maybe TRBD1 (5 bases). This CDR3 is built from 15 residues. V was shortened by 2 bases and J by 7 bases, with 15 bases between the two germline ends. Germline assignment: CDR1 SGHRS and CDR2 YFSETQ. The CDR3: CASSFTQGMDGELFF. In DNA form, the CDR3 reads TGCGCCAGCAGCTTCACTCAGGGAATGGACGGGGAGCTGTTTTTT. The variable domain in full, with the rest retrieved from reference TRBV5-1 and TRBJ2-2, is KAGVTQTPRYLIKTRGQQVTLSCSPISGHRSVSWYQQTPGQGLQFLFEYFSETQRNKGNFPGRFSGRQFSNSRSEMNVSTLELGDSALYLCASSFTQGMDGELFFGEGSRLTVL.

CDR3 in amino acids: CASRDPTGANEKLFF. In DNA, the CDR3 is TGTGCCAGCAGGGACCCGACAGGGGCTAATGAAAAACTGTTTTTT. The chain has TRBV12-3 or TRBV12-4 and TRBJ1-4, with TRBD1 identical over 8 bases. The CDR3 is made up of 15 amino acids. J lost 3 bases, V lost 6 bases, and 6 bases had no gene match.

The chain employs TRBV7-2 and TRBJ2-1; 7 bases agree with TRBD2. The CDR3 covers 14 residues. Germline values: CDR1 SGHTA, CDR2 FQGNSA. V trimming: 2 bases; J trimming: 10 bases; junction bases outside the gene matches: 8. CDR3 amino acids: CASSLLSGETEQFF. CDR3 nucleotide sequence: TGTGCCAGCAGCTTATTGAGCGGGGAGACGGAGCAGTTCTTC.

The chain joins TRBV6-5 to TRBJ1-3; no firm D call. Trimming pared 0 bases from V and 0 bases from J, leaving 12 bases between. Germline-derived CDR1 and CDR2 are MNHEY and SVGAGI. CDR3 size: 17 residues. This chain's CDR3 is CASSYSRRITSGNTIYF. In DNA, the CDR3 is TGTGCCAGCAGTTACTCGCGTCGAATTACCTCTGGAAACACCATATATTTT.

This rearrangement joins TRBV7-2 to TRBJ1-5; D gene ambiguous. V lost 2 bases, J lost 4 bases, and 15 bases lay in between. This CDR3 comprises 16 residues. Germline-derived CDR1 and CDR2 are SGHTA and FQGNSA. The CDR3 DNA is TGTGCCAGCAGCTTAACGAGTCGGGGTAGTAATCAGCCCCAGCATTTT. It specifies CASSLTSRGSNQPQHF. Looking up the rest from reference TRBV7-2 and TRBJ1-5 gives the full variable domain: GAGVSQSPSNKVTEKGKDVELRCDPISGHTALYWYRQSLGQGLEFLIYFQGNSAPDKSGLPSDRFSAERTGGSVSTLTIQRTQQEDSAVYLCASSLTSRGSNQPQHFGDGTRLSIL.

This clonotype occurred a few times. The chain couples TRBV20-1 to TRBJ2-1; no firm D call. CDR1 DFQATT and CDR2 SNEGSKA come from the germline V gene (reference sequence). CDR3 length: 13 amino acids. The V gene lost 1 base and the J gene lost 6 bases, with 10 bases spanning the gap. In DNA, the CDR3 is TGCAGTGCTAGAGGGGTACGATCCAATGAGCAGTTCTTC. Translation gives CSARGVRSNEQFF.

This chain uses TRBV10-3 with TRBJ1-1; D gene uncertain. From germline, CDR1 is ENHRY and CDR2 SYGVKD. The V end was cut by 6 bases, the J end by 1 base, with 9 bases between. CDR3 size: 13 residues. CDR3 DNA sequence: TGTGCCATCAGAACGACGGGGAACACTGAAGCTTTCTTT. Translation: CAIRTTGNTEAFF.

This clonotype was seen a handful of times. The chain combines TRBV7-9 with TRBJ1-2; D unclear. Germline CDR1 SEHNR, CDR2 FQNEAQ (reference sequence). CDR3 length: 13 amino acids. Trimming left V 0 bases short and J 8 bases short, with 10 bases between. The CDR3 reads CASSLALSFGYTF. The DNA for the CDR3 is TGTGCCAGCAGCTTAGCGCTATCGTTCGGCTACACCTTC.

The V gene is TRBV10-3, the J gene TRBJ1-2, with TRBD1 as a possible D gene (5 bases). CDR1 ENHRY and CDR2 SYGVKD come from the germline V gene. This CDR3 has 12 amino acids. Trimming took off 6 bases at V and 4 bases at J, with 9 bases between the two ends. Here the CDR3 reads CAIRGTGYGYTF. CDR3 DNA sequence: TGTGCCATCAGGGGGACTGGCTATGGCTACACCTTC.

V is TRBV6-6 and J is TRBJ2-1, with 11 bases that match TRBD2. The CDR3 totals 15 residues. The V gene's germline CDR1 is MNHNY and CDR2 SVGAGI (reference sequence). The V gene end was trimmed by 0 bases and the J gene end by 9 bases; junction bases not matched to a gene: 4. In DNA, the CDR3 is TGTGCCAGCAGTTACTCTGCTAGCGGGGGGAGTGAGCAGTTCTTC. This codes for CASSYSASGGSEQFF.

The chain links TRBV7-8 to TRBJ1-1; the match to TRBD1 covers 7 bases. In germline, CDR1 is SGHVS, CDR2 FQNEAQ. The CDR3 sequence is 15 residues long. J gave up 2 bases and V 6 bases, and 9 bases lay outside the gene matches. In DNA form, the CDR3 reads TGTGCCAGCAGACTCAACCGACAGGGCAACACTGAAGCTTTCTTT. Its protein product is CASRLNRQGNTEAFF.

V is TRBV6-5 and J is TRBJ1-5, with D possibly matching TRBD1 (6 bases). The CDR3 sequence is 15 residues long. Germline CDR1 is MNHEY and CDR2 is SVGAGI. Trimming cost V 0 bases and J 9 bases, with 15 bases left between them. The DNA of the CDR3 is TGTGCCAGCAGTTACTCGGGGGACATCCGTGGGCCCCAGCATTTT. Residues: CASSYSGDIRGPQHF.

This clonotype showed up just a few times. V usage is TRBV21-1 and J usage is TRBJ1-2; the table calls TRBD1, which could not be checked here. TRBV21-1 is a listed pseudogene. The CDR3 totals 15 residues. CDR3 region: CASSSLVWVYYGYTF. For the CDR3, the DNA is TGTGCCAGCAGCTCCCTGGTGTGGGTTTACTATGGCTACACCTTC.